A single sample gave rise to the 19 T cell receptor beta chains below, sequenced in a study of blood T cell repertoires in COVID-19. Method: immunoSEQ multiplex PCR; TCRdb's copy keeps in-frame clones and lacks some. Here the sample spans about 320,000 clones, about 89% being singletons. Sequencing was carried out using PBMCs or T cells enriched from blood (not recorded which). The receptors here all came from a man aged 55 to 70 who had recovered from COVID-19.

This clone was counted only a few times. In DNA form, the CDR3 reads TGTGCCAGCAGCTTGAGATCAGGGGGCGGCGACCTTGAAGCTTTCTTT. Its translation: CASSLRSGGGDLEAFF. The genes are TRBV5-4 and TRBJ1-1; 8 bases map to TRBD1. Trimming removed 1 base from V and 7 bases from J; junction bases left unmatched: 12. The length of the CDR3 is 16 residues. Per germline, CDR1 SGHNT and CDR2 YYREEE (reference sequence).

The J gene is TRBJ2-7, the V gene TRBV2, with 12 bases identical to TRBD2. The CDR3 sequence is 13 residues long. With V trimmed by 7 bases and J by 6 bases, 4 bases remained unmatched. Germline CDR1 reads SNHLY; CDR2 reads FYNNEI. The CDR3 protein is CASTRTSGTEQYF. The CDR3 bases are TGTGCCAGCACTAGGACTAGCGGGACCGAGCAGTACTTC.

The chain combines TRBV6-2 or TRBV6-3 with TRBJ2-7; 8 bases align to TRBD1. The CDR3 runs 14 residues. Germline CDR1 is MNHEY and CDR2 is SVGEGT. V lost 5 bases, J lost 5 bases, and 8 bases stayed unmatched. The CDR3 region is CASSSGQGENEQYF. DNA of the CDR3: TGTGCCAGCAGTAGTGGACAGGGTGAAAACGAGCAGTACTTC.

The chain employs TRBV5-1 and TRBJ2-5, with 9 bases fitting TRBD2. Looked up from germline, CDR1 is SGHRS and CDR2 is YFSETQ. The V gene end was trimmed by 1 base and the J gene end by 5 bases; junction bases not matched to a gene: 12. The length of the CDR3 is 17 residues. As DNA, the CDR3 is TGCGCCAGCAGCTTGAGGGTGAGGCTAGCGGGATTTGAGACCCAGTACTTC. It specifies CASSLRVRLAGFETQYF.

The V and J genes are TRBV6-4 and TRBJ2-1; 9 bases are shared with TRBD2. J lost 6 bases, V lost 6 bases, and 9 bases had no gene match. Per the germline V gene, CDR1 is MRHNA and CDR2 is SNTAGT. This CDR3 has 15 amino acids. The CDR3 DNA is TGTGCCAGCAGCGGGGGGCGGGAGGGCTCCAATGAGCAGTTCTTC. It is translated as CASSGGREGSNEQFF.

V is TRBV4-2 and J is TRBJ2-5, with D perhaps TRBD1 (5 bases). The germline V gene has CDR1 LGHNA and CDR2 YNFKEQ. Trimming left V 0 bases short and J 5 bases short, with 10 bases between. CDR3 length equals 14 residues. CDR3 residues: CASSQDRVRETQYF. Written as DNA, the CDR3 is TGTGCCAGCAGCCAAGACAGGGTTCGGGAGACCCAGTACTTC.

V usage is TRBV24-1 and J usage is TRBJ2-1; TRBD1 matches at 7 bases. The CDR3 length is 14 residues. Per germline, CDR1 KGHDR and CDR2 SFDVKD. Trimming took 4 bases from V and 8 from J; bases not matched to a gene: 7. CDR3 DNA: TGTGCCACCAGTGACCGAGGGGGCGCCTATGAGCAGTTCTTC. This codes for CATSDRGGAYEQFF.

For the CDR3, the DNA is TGCGCCAGCAGCTTGCCGACAGGGGGCGAAACCGGGGAGCTGTTTTTT. Translating gives CASSLPTGGETGELFF. The V and J genes are TRBV5-1 and TRBJ2-2, with 10 bases that match TRBD1. V dropped 1 base and J dropped 5; count of bases not matched to a gene: 5. The CDR3 runs 16 residues. The germline CDR1 and CDR2 sequences are SGHRS and YFSETQ.

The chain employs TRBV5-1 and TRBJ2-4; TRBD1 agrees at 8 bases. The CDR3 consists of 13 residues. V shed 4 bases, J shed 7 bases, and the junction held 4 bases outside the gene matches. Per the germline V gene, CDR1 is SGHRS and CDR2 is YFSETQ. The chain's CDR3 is CASSHRDRNIQYF. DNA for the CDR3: TGCGCCAGCAGCCACCGGGACAGGAACATTCAGTACTTC.

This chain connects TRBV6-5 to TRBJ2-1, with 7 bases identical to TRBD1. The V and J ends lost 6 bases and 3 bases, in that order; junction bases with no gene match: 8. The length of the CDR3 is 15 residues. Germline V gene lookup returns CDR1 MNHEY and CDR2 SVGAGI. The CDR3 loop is CASRPGQPFYNEQFF. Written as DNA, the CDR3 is TGTGCCAGCAGACCGGGACAGCCATTCTACAATGAGCAGTTCTTC.

The CDR3 reads CASGPGSPGEQFF. The CDR3 DNA sequence: TGTGCCAGCGGCCCCGGTTCCCCGGGTGAGCAGTTCTTC. V is TRBV6-5 and J is TRBJ2-1; D gene uncertain. V was cut by 8 bases and J by 9 bases, with 17 bases left in between. The CDR3 covers 13 residues. Germline CDR1 reads MNHEY; CDR2 reads SVGAGI.

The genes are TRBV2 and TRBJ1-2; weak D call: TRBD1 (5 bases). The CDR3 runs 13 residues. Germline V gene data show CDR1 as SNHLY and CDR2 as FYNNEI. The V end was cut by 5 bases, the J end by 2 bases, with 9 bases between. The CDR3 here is CASSQGSNYGYTF. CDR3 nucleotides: TGTGCCAGCAGTCAGGGTTCCAACTATGGCTACACCTTC.

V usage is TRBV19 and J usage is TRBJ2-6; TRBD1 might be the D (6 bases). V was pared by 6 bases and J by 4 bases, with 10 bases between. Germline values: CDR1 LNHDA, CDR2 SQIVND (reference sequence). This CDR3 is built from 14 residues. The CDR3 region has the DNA TGTGCCAGTAGCCAGACAGGAGGGGCCAACGTCCTGACTTTC. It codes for CASSQTGGANVLTF.

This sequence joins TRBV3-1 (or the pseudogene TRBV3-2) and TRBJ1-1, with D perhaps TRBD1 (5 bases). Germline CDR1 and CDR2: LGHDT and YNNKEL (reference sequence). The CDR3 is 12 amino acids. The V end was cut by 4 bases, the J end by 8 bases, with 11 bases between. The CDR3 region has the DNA TGTGCCAGCAGCCGCGGACAAGTAGAAGCTTTCTTT. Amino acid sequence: CASSRGQVEAFF.

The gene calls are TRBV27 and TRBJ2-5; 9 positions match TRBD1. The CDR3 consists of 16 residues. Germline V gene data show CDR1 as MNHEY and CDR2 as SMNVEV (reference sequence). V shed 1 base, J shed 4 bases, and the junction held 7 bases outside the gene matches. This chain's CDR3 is CASSLLAGQGTETQYF. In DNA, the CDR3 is TGTGCCAGCAGTTTATTAGCAGGACAGGGGACAGAGACCCAGTACTTC.

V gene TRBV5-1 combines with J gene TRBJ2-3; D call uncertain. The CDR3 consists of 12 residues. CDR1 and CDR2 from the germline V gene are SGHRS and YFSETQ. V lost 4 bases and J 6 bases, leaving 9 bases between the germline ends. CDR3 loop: CASSPNRDTQYF. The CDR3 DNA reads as TGCGCCAGCAGCCCCAATCGGGATACGCAGTATTTT. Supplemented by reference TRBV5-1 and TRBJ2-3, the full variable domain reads KAGVTQTPRYLIKTRGQQVTLSCSPISGHRSVSWYQQTPGQGLQFLFEYFSETQRNKGNFPGRFSGRQFSNSRSEMNVSTLELGDSALYLCASSPNRDTQYFGPGTRLTVL.

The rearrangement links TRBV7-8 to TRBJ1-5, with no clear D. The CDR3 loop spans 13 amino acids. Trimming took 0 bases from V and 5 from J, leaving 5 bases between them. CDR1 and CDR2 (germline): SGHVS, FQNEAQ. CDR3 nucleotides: TGTGCCAGCAGCTTAGCGGTAGATCAGCCCCAGCATTTT. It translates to CASSLAVDQPQHF.

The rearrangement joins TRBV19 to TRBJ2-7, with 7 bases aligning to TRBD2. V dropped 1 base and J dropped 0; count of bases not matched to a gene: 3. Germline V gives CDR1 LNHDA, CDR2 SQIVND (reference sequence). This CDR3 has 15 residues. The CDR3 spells CASSIVRTSSYEQYF. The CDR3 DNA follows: TGTGCCAGTAGTATAGTGCGGACTAGCTCCTACGAGCAGTACTTC.

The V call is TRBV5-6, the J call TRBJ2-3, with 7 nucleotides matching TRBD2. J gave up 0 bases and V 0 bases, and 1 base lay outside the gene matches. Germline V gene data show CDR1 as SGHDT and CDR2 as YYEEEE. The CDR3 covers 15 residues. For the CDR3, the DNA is TGTGCCAGCAGCTTGGCGGGGGGTAGCACAGATACGCAGTATTTT. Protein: CASSLAGGSTDTQYF. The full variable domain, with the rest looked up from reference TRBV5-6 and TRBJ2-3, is DAGVTQSPTHLIKTRGQQVTLRCSPKSGHDTVSWYQQALGQGPQFIFQYYEEEERQRGNFPDRFSGHQFPNYSSELNVNALLLGDSALYLCASSLAGGSTDTQYFGPGTRLTVL.